Each of the 7 T cell receptor beta chains below was sequenced from the same sample in a study of blood T cell repertoires in COVID-19. Using immunoSEQ multiplex PCR, the repertoire was profiled, and TCRdb retains in-frame clones only, with some absent. In the table there are some 130,000 clones, approximately 87% of which are singletons. The sample consisted of peripheral blood. These receptors were collected from a man in his 70s with active COVID-19.

The chain employs TRBV6-2 or TRBV6-3 and TRBJ1-2; D gene unclear. The length of the CDR3 is 17 residues. The V and J ends lost 2 bases and 0 bases respectively, with 16 bases between them. Germline loops: CDR1 MNHEY, CDR2 SVGEGT. The CDR3 bases are TGTGCCAGCAGTTACCAAGCGGCAGTTCCTTCTAACTATGGCTACACCTTC. It codes for CASSYQAAVPSNYGYTF.

V usage is TRBV18 and J usage is TRBJ2-7; TRBD2 might be the D (5 bases). The V end lost 3 bases, the J end lost 6 bases, and 15 bases lay between the germline ends. Germline CDR1 is KGHSH and CDR2 is LQKENI. This CDR3 is 14 amino acids long. CDR3 nucleotide sequence: TGTGCCAGCTCACCCGGGCTAGTAAGCGGCGAGCAGTACTTC. Amino acid sequence: CASSPGLVSGEQYF.

The V call is TRBV28, the J call TRBJ1-1; D is unclear. V lost 6 bases and J lost 2, with 13 bases in between. The germline V gene encodes CDR1 MDHEN and CDR2 SYDVKM. The CDR3 extends over 14 amino acids. The CDR3: CASRLINSNTEAFF. The DNA for the CDR3 is TGTGCCAGCAGGCTCATTAACAGCAACACTGAAGCTTTCTTT.

V is TRBV6-2 or TRBV6-3 and J is TRBJ2-7; TRBD1 agrees at 7 bases. The V segment lost 6 bases and the J segment 2 bases; nucleotides outside the gene matches: 10. The CDR3 extends over 15 amino acids. The germline V gene encodes CDR1 MNHEY and CDR2 SVGEGT. CDR3 sequence: CASSFDRVPTYEQYF. DNA of the CDR3: TGTGCCAGCAGCTTCGACAGGGTGCCGACCTACGAGCAGTACTTC.

This clone appeared once. The genes are TRBV5-1 and TRBJ1-1; 9 nucleotides line up with TRBD1. This CDR3 comprises 15 residues. The germline V gene has CDR1 SGHRS and CDR2 YFSETQ. Trimming removed 4 bases from V and 1 base from J; junction bases left unmatched: 5. Here the CDR3 reads CASSIGQGWNTEAFF. DNA for the CDR3: TGCGCCAGCAGCATTGGACAGGGGTGGAACACTGAAGCTTTCTTT.

This clone was recorded a few times. The V gene is TRBV7-6, the J gene TRBJ1-1; 7 nucleotides line up with TRBD1. Trimming cost V 5 bases and J 0 bases; bases outside gene matches: 6. Germline V gene data show CDR1 as SGHVS and CDR2 as FNYEAQ. The CDR3 is made up of 15 amino acids. The CDR3 loop reads CASSHSTGLNTEAFF. The CDR3 region has the DNA TGTGCCAGCAGCCACTCGACAGGGCTGAACACTGAAGCTTTCTTT.

The chain has TRBV18 and TRBJ1-1; D is perhaps TRBD1 (5 bases). CDR3 length equals 14 residues. Germline V lookup: CDR1 KGHSH, CDR2 LQKENI. V was clipped by 2 bases and J by 5 bases, with 12 bases between them. The CDR3 loop reads CASSPRDGGTEAFF. The CDR3 nucleotides are TGTGCCAGCTCACCAAGGGACGGGGGGACTGAAGCTTTCTTT.